Here is one T cell receptor beta chain with its context. The antigen is undetermined. Germline CDR1 GTSNPN, CDR2 SVGIG (reference sequence). The CDR3 has 13 residues. The data were produced by immunoSEQ multiplex PCR, yet TCRdb's version contains in-frame clones alone and is incomplete. Among 40,000 to 60,000 clones, approximately 83% were seen once, and the ten largest hold more than 9.5%. These data are taken from a study of glioma-infiltrating T cells after dendritic cell vaccination. Study-wide points: Complete blood and tumor specimen sets were limited to few patients.

The gene calls are TRBV30 and TRBJ2-5, with TRBD1 as a possible D gene (6 bases). The DNA matches TRBJ2-7 better at its end, which makes the J call doubtful. The receptor's source is a human donor with glioblastoma. The sequenced sample was blood, obtained before dendritic cell vaccination. The DNA of the CDR3 is TGTGCCTGGAGTGCGACAGGCTCGGGCGAGCAGTACTTC. It specifies CAWSATGSGEQYF.